This T cell receptor (beta chain) stems from a study of cytotoxic CD8 clonotypes in ibrutinib-treated CLL. Whole-study findings and limits: Sampling schedules were unmatched across sustained-remission and progressing patients. The public clonotypes identified were infrequent and showed contraction or stability on treatment.

V trimming: 6 bases; J trimming: 0 bases; junction bases outside the gene matches: 5. Germline CDR1 reads SNHLY; CDR2 reads FYNNEI. This CDR3 is built from 15 residues. With cryopreserved PBMCs as the source, about 2.2 micrograms of genomic DNA went to TCR beta libraries. The data were produced by immunoSEQ multiplex PCR, yet TCRdb's version contains in-frame clones alone and is incomplete. The sample lists 300,000 to 400,000 clones; roughly two thirds were seen once. For this clone: Its specificity is unknown.

This sample comprised PBMCs, obtained after 36 months of ibrutinib treatment. This clonotype originated in a human donor with chronic lymphocytic leukemia. This sequence joins TRBV2 and TRBJ2-3; 8 nucleotides align to TRBD2. Written as DNA, the CDR3 is TGTGCCAGCAGGGCGGGACTAGGGAGCACAGATACGCAGTATTTT. It translates to CASRAGLGSTDTQYF. The full variable domain, rest sourced from reference TRBV2 and TRBJ2-3, is EPEVTQTPSHQVTQMGQEVILRCVPISNHLYFYWYRQILGQKVEFLVSFYNNEISEKSEIFDDQFSVERPDGSNFTLKIRSTKLEDSAMYFCASRAGLGSTDTQYFGPGTRLTVL.